Listed here are 28 T cell receptor beta chains from one sample, sequenced in a study of response to subunit inactivated influenza vaccine (dated by TCRdb to the late 2010s). To prepare the library, RT-PCR was applied. Sequencer: Illumina HiSeq 2500. The public reads were reprocessed in TCRdb via fastp at Q25 and MiXCR, keeping in-frame beta chains. When rows share a CDR3 protein, they turn into one entry using the most common DNA and genes. Here the sample has hundreds of thousands of distinct CDR3 sequences; approximately 14% occur a single time. Clones ranked in the top ten supply around a tenth of the sample. The source was PBMCs from blood, collected 12 days after vaccination. These receptors came from a man in his fifties who received an inactivated influenza vaccine. Donor details come from another sample of the same person, matched by shared clones.

V usage is TRBV12-3 or TRBV12-4 and J usage is TRBJ1-4; possibly TRBD1 for D (5 bases). CDR3 length: 16 residues. V shed 3 bases and J shed 1 base, with 12 bases lying between them. The CDR3 region is CASSLTPGRTNEKLFF. CDR3 in DNA: TGTGCCAGCAGTTTGACACCAGGGAGAACTAATGAAAAACTGTTTTTT.

V is TRBV5-5 and J is TRBJ2-1; D might be TRBD1 (5 bases). The CDR3 covers 13 residues. The V end was cut by 4 bases, the J end by 9 bases, with 14 bases between. Germline loops: CDR1 SGHKS, CDR2 YYEKEE (reference sequence). Here the CDR3 reads CASSQPRAIEQFF. CDR3 bases: TGTGCCAGCAGCCAGCCCAGGGCGATTGAGCAGTTCTTC. Full variable domain (rest looked up from reference TRBV5-5 and TRBJ2-1): DAGVTQSPTHLIKTRGQQVTLRCSPISGHKSVSWYQQVLGQGPQFIFQYYEKEERGRGNFPDRFSARQFPNYSSELNVNALLLGDSALYLCASSQPRAIEQFFGPGTRLTVL.

This clonotype showed up many times. The chain links TRBV12-3 or TRBV12-4 to TRBJ1-2; D gene ambiguous. CDR3 size: 12 residues. V lost 2 bases and J 5 bases, leaving 6 bases between the germline ends. CDR3 DNA: TGTGCCAGCAGTTTATTGCGGTATGGCTACACCTTC. Translation gives CASSLLRYGYTF.

The V gene is TRBV5-1, the J gene TRBJ2-1; 7 bases agree with TRBD1. Germline V gives CDR1 SGHRS, CDR2 YFSETQ. This CDR3 spans 16 amino acids. V gave up 2 bases and J gave up 1 base; unmatched junction bases: 6. CDR3 region: CASSLDRDSSYNEQFF. In DNA form, the CDR3 reads TGCGCCAGCAGCTTAGACCGGGACAGTTCCTACAATGAGCAGTTCTTC.

The rearrangement uses TRBV20-1 and TRBJ1-2, with 12 nucleotides matching TRBD1. Per germline, CDR1 DFQATT and CDR2 SNEGSKA (reference sequence). Trimming took 2 bases from V and 8 from J; bases not matched to a gene: 3. This CDR3 is built from 13 residues. For the CDR3, the DNA is TGCAGTGCTAGACCGGGACAGGGGGCGGGCTACACCTTC. This codes for CSARPGQGAGYTF.

The rearrangement uses TRBV20-1 and TRBJ2-1, with D perhaps matching TRBD1 or TRBD2 (5 bases each). The germline gives CDR1 DFQATT, CDR2 SNEGSKA (reference sequence). Trimming took 1 base from V and 10 from J, leaving 14 bases between them. The CDR3 is made up of 13 amino acids. The CDR3 is CSARVLNRREQFF. DNA for the CDR3: TGCAGTGCTAGAGTCTTAAACAGGAGGGAGCAGTTCTTC.

CDR3 DNA: TGCAGCGCCAAAGGGGGGACAGGGGCTGAAAAACTGTTTTTT. Translation: CSAKGGTGAEKLFF. The chain links TRBV29-1 to TRBJ1-4; 10 nucleotides match TRBD1. This CDR3 is built from 14 residues. From germline, CDR1 is SQVTM and CDR2 ANQGSEA. J was trimmed by 7 bases and V by 7 bases; bases with no gene match: 9.

This clonotype occurred a few times. This chain joins TRBV3-1 and TRBJ1-1; D unclear. The CDR3 spans 15 residues. Germline V gives CDR1 LGHDT, CDR2 YNNKEL (reference sequence). Trimming took off 1 base at V and 0 bases at J, with 9 bases between the two ends. Here the CDR3 DNA reads TGTGCCAGCAGCCAAGTTGGGTTCATGAACACTGAAGCTTTCTTT. It yields the protein CASSQVGFMNTEAFF. Together with reference TRBV3-1 and TRBJ1-1, the CDR3 gives the full variable domain: DTAVSQTPKYLVTQMGNDKSIKCEQNLGHDTMYWYKQDSKKFLKIMFSYNNKELIINETVPNRFSPKSPDKAHLNLHINSLELGDSAVYFCASSQVGFMNTEAFFGQGTRLTVV.

V gene TRBV6-1 combines with J gene TRBJ2-3; possible D gene TRBD2, 6 bases. V lost 2 bases, J lost 2 bases, and 11 bases lay in between. The CDR3 has 15 amino acids. Germline CDR1 reads MNHNS; CDR2 reads SASEGT. CDR3 loop: CASSERAGFTDTQYF. DNA of the CDR3: TGTGCCAGCAGTGAAAGGGCGGGATTCACAGATACGCAGTATTTT.

This clonotype has a handful of counts. The V and J genes are TRBV29-1 and TRBJ1-2, with 7 bases identical to TRBD1. The CDR3 spans 14 residues. Per the germline V gene, CDR1 is SQVTM and CDR2 is ANQGSEA. Trimming took 6 bases from V and 4 from J; bases not matched to a gene: 11. The CDR3, as DNA: TGCAGCGTCTCTGAGGGGGCGGATGGCTATGGCTACACCTTC. Translation gives CSVSEGADGYGYTF. Supplemented by reference TRBV29-1 and TRBJ1-2, the full variable domain reads SAVISQKPSRDICQRGTSLTIQCQVDSQVTMMFWYRQQPGQSLTLIATANQGSEATYESGFVIDKFPISRPNLTFSTLTVSNMSPEDSSIYLCSVSEGADGYGYTFGSGTRLTVV.

The V and J genes are TRBV20-1 and TRBJ2-7, with 13 bases lining up with TRBD2. With 4 bases clipped from V and 6 bases from J, the junction kept 6 bases outside the gene matches. This CDR3 is 14 amino acids long. CDR1 DFQATT and CDR2 SNEGSKA come from the germline V gene (reference sequence). CDR3 protein: CSAKLAGGPAEQYF. The CDR3 nucleotides read TGCAGTGCTAAACTAGCGGGGGGGCCTGCCGAGCAGTACTTC.

The rearrangement links TRBV24-1 to TRBJ2-2; D gene uncertain. Trimming left V 4 bases short and J 0 bases short, with 8 bases between. The germline V gene encodes CDR1 KGHDR and CDR2 SFDVKD. CDR3 length: 15 amino acids. Written as DNA, the CDR3 is TGTGCCACCAGTGACACAGAAACGAACACCGGGGAGCTGTTTTTT. Amino acids: CATSDTETNTGELFF.

Only a few counts were recorded for this clonotype. The rearrangement links TRBV6-1 to TRBJ1-5; D ambiguous. V was clipped by 2 bases and J by 6 bases, with 8 bases between them. Germline assignment: CDR1 MNHNS and CDR2 SASEGT. The CDR3 has 13 residues. CDR3: CASSEQVGQPQHF. DNA for the CDR3: TGTGCCAGCAGTGAACAAGTCGGTCAGCCCCAGCATTTT.

The rearrangement links TRBV7-2 to TRBJ2-7, with D unresolved. Trimming took off 0 bases at V and 1 base at J, with 10 bases between the two ends. The CDR3 loop spans 15 amino acids. Per the germline V gene, CDR1 is SGHTA and CDR2 is FQGNSA. Here the CDR3 reads CASSLASRLSYEQYF. The CDR3 DNA is TGTGCCAGCAGCTTAGCGTCCAGGTTATCCTACGAGCAGTACTTC.

This clonotype was seen more than once but under ten times. For the CDR3, the DNA is TGTGCCAGCAGTCCGTCGCCGGGAAACTACAATGAGCAGTTCTTC. It yields the protein CASSPSPGNYNEQFF. V gene TRBV12-3 or TRBV12-4 combines with J gene TRBJ2-1; D may be TRBD2 (5 bases). The V end lost 5 bases, the J end lost 3 bases, and 14 bases lay between the germline ends. The CDR3 runs 15 residues.

This clonotype was counted ten times or more. The CDR3 sequence is CASSLLGDNEQFF. CDR3 bases: TGTGCCAGCAGTTTATTGGGTGACAATGAGCAGTTCTTC. This chain uses TRBV27 with TRBJ2-1, with D unresolved. V was clipped by 1 base and J by 5 bases, with 6 bases between them. The CDR3 sequence is 13 residues long. The germline gives CDR1 MNHEY, CDR2 SMNVEV (reference sequence).

On this clonotype itself: This may be a read error: a much more frequent sequence differs by one nucleotide. The V and J genes are TRBV19 and TRBJ1-6; TRBD1 is a possible D gene (5 bases). From germline, CDR1 is LNHDA and CDR2 SQIVND (reference sequence). There are 14 residues in the CDR3. Trimming took 9 bases from V and 7 from J, leaving 16 bases between them. CDR3 sequence reads: CASARDQQNSPLHF. The CDR3 nucleotides are TGTGCCAGCGCCCGGGACCAGCAGAATTCACCCCTCCACTTT.

The rearrangement uses TRBV27 and TRBJ2-7; D is possibly TRBD2 (5 bases). Germline assignment: CDR1 MNHEY and CDR2 SMNVEV (reference sequence). This CDR3 is built from 15 residues. V was clipped by 0 bases and J by 3 bases, with 12 bases between them. DNA of the CDR3: TGTGCCAGCAGTTTATCGAGGGCCCAACTCTACGAGCAGTACTTC. Translated: CASSLSRAQLYEQYF.

This chain connects TRBV4-3 to TRBJ2-7, with 8 nucleotides matching TRBD1. The CDR3 runs to 15 residues. V lost 2 bases and J lost 0; bases outside the gene matches: 3. Germline V CDR1 and CDR2: LGHNA, YSLEER. The CDR3 DNA reads TGCGCCAGCAGCCAACTGGACAGGGACTCCTACGAGCAGTACTTC. Its translation is CASSQLDRDSYEQYF.

About this clonotype itself: An end of the junction does not agree with germline; a read error may underlie this. This chain joins TRBV28 and TRBJ2-4; TRBD2 agrees at 8 bases. Germline CDR1 and CDR2: MDHEN and SYDVKM. This CDR3 contains 14 residues. CDR3 residues: CASSRGGTGPWADF. As DNA, the CDR3 is TGTGCCAGCAGTCGCGGGGGGACGGGCCCCTGGGCGGACTTC.

The V gene is TRBV3-1, the J gene TRBJ2-3, with 9 positions matching TRBD2. The germline CDR1 and CDR2 sequences are LGHDT and YNNKEL (reference sequence). The CDR3 has 17 amino acids. The CDR3 coding sequence is TGTACCTTCTGCCGAGGGGTAGCGGGAGCCAACGCAGATACGCAGTATTTT. It yields the protein CTFCRGVAGANADTQYF.

This clonotype was seen a handful of times. The chain employs TRBV12-3 or TRBV12-4 and TRBJ2-3; tentative D call: TRBD2 (6 bases). The CDR3 extends over 16 amino acids. Trimming removed 6 bases from V and 2 bases from J, with 18 bases in between. The CDR3 sequence: CASRRGLRGITDTQYF. The CDR3 bases are TGTGCCAGCAGAAGGGGACTGCGAGGAATCACAGATACGCAGTATTTT.

This clonotype came up a few times. V is TRBV6-5 and J is TRBJ2-2; 8 positions agree with TRBD2. Germline trimming cut 0 bases from V and 6 bases from J; bases unmatched to any gene: 9. The germline gives CDR1 MNHEY, CDR2 SVGAGI. This CDR3 spans 17 amino acids. CDR3 nucleotides: TGTGCCAGCAGTTACTCCCGAGCGGGAGTAAGGTCCGGGGAGCTGTTTTTT. Protein sequence: CASSYSRAGVRSGELFF.

Only a few counts were recorded for this clonotype. The chain links TRBV28 to TRBJ2-1, with 10 bases identical to TRBD2. With 2 bases clipped from V and 6 bases from J, the junction kept 16 bases outside the gene matches. The CDR3 spans 19 residues. Germline loops: CDR1 MDHEN, CDR2 SYDVKM. CDR3 bases: TGTGCCAGCAGTTTAAGATTCCAGCGGGGGGGCCTACGTCTCAATGAGCAGTTCTTC. It encodes CASSLRFQRGGLRLNEQFF.

The rearrangement joins TRBV4-3 to TRBJ2-7, with D perhaps matching TRBD1 (5 bases). Trimming pared 5 bases from V and 6 bases from J, leaving 20 bases between. The CDR3 runs 15 residues. Germline V gene data show CDR1 as LGHNA and CDR2 as YSLEER. Here the CDR3 reads CASSSGRGRVSEQYF. CDR3 DNA: TGCGCCAGCAGCTCTGGCAGAGGCAGGGTGAGCGAGCAGTACTTC.

The chain carries TRBV28 and TRBJ2-7; D gene ambiguous. V lost 4 bases, J lost 1 base, and 11 bases lay in between. CDR3 length: 14 residues. CDR1 is MDHEN, CDR2 SYDVKM, per germline. This chain's CDR3 is CASSYPMRSYEQYF. The DNA for the CDR3 is TGTGCCAGCAGTTACCCGATGCGGTCCTACGAGCAGTACTTC. Full variable domain (rest looked up from reference TRBV28 and TRBJ2-7): DVKVTQSSRYLVKRTGEKVFLECVQDMDHENMFWYRQDPGLGLRLIYFSYDVKMKEKGDIPEGYSVSREKKERFSLILESASTNQTSMYLCASSYPMRSYEQYFGPGTRLTVT.

In its sample, this clonotype was seen a few times. The chain combines TRBV6-2 or TRBV6-3 with TRBJ2-1; TRBD2 aligns across 9 bases. The CDR3 covers 20 residues. Trimming removed 6 bases from V and 0 bases from J; junction bases left unmatched: 18. In germline, CDR1 is MNHEY, CDR2 SVGEGT. The CDR3 sequence: CASRTERALAGTSSYNEQFF. The CDR3 DNA sequence: TGTGCCAGCAGAACGGAGAGGGCCCTAGCGGGGACGAGCTCCTACAATGAGCAGTTCTTC.

This clonotype was seen only a few times. The chain couples TRBV20-1 to TRBJ2-1; 10 bases align to TRBD1. V gave up 5 bases and J gave up 7 bases; unmatched junction bases: 5. Per germline, CDR1 DFQATT and CDR2 SNEGSKA (reference sequence). This CDR3 contains 13 residues. The CDR3 sequence is CSAGRDRGNEQFF. The CDR3 nucleotides read TGCAGTGCTGGCCGGGACAGGGGAAATGAGCAGTTCTTC.